This entry is about one T cell receptor beta chain. These data come from a study of Ad26.COV2.S vaccination and SARS-CoV-2 variants. V was clipped by 2 bases and J by 2 bases, with 7 bases between them. The CDR3 covers 15 residues. The germline CDR1 and CDR2 sequences are MDHEN and SYDVKM. Generated by immunoSEQ multiplex PCR, the TCRdb table keeps only in-frame clones and is missing some. The sample lists fewer than 100,000 clones, more than 65% occurring once. The rearrangement links TRBV28 to TRBJ2-6; D gene unclear. This material consisted of peripheral blood, taken after recovery from COVID-19. The source of this sequence is a human donor who had recovered from COVID-19. Here the CDR3 reads CASSLRQAGANVLTF. CDR3 sequence (DNA): TGTGCCAGCAGTTTACGCCAGGCTGGGGCCAACGTCCTGACTTTC.